The 12 T cell receptor beta chains below were found in one sample sequenced in a study of T cell responses to AZD1222 COVID-19 vaccine (dated by TCRdb to the early 2020s). The library relied on the immunoSEQ multiplex PCR assay. The table comes from immuneACCESS by way of TCRdb, which keeps in-frame sequences with V and J called. Part of the clones is missing from these tables; in studies checked, under half for an unresolved V gene and the rest for unknown reasons. The sample table contains under 300,000 clones; only one count was recorded for 85% to 95% of them. The ten largest clones take up less than 0.6% of the sample. What the time point label conveys for this sample: baseline before first vaccination. Sequencing was performed on peripheral blood, taken on day 0 of AZD1222 vaccination. These receptors all come from an adult in good health.

The gene calls are TRBV10-1 and TRBJ2-7; TRBD1 agrees at 9 bases. V gave up 6 bases and J gave up 8 bases; unmatched junction bases: 8. There are 13 residues in the CDR3. CDR1 is WNHNN, CDR2 SYGVQD, per germline (reference sequence). The CDR3 nucleotides are TGCGCCAGCAGCCCCGGGACAGGGTATCAGCAGTACTTC. Its protein is CASSPGTGYQQYF.

V is TRBV13 and J is TRBJ2-1; D is perhaps TRBD1 or TRBD2 (5 bases each). The CDR3 has 13 amino acids. The germline V and J ends were trimmed by 5 bases and 9 bases, with 14 bases remaining between them. Germline-derived CDR1 and CDR2 are PRHDT and FYEKMQ (reference sequence). CDR3 region: CASSPTSGTEQFF. CDR3 coding DNA: TGTGCCAGCAGCCCTACCTCCGGGACTGAGCAGTTCTTC.

The chain couples TRBV5-1 to TRBJ1-4; D is possibly TRBD1 (5 bases). Trimming left V 1 base short and J 4 bases short, with 8 bases between. CDR1 is SGHRS and CDR2 is YFSETQ in the germline V gene. The CDR3 extends over 14 amino acids. The CDR3: CASSLRQGNEKLFF. In DNA, the CDR3 is TGCGCCAGCAGCTTGCGGCAGGGTAATGAAAAACTGTTTTTT.

The V call is TRBV15, the J call TRBJ2-3, with 7 bases aligning to TRBD2. CDR3 length equals 17 residues. After removal of 6 bases from V and 2 bases from J, the junction contained 14 bases not matched to a gene. The germline gives CDR1 LNHNV, CDR2 YYDKDF (reference sequence). The DNA of the CDR3 is TGTGCCACCAGAAAGAGGGGAGGGGTCGGGTACACAGATACGCAGTATTTT. It is translated as CATRKRGGVGYTDTQYF.

This chain joins TRBV5-1 and TRBJ2-2; D is unresolved. This CDR3 contains 16 residues. V lost 0 bases and J lost 4, with 13 bases in between. Germline lookup yields CDR1 SGHRS and CDR2 YFSETQ. The CDR3 coding sequence is TGCGCCAGCAGCTTGGAGGTACCAGGAGTCACCGGGGAGCTGTTTTTT. Its protein is CASSLEVPGVTGELFF. The entire variable domain, with the rest obtained from reference TRBV5-1 and TRBJ2-2, is as follows: KAGVTQTPRYLIKTRGQQVTLSCSPISGHRSVSWYQQTPGQGLQFLFEYFSETQRNKGNFPGRFSGRQFSNSRSEMNVSTLELGDSALYLCASSLEVPGVTGELFFGEGSRLTVL.

The V and J genes are TRBV28 and TRBJ2-6, with D unresolved. Germline V gives CDR1 MDHEN, CDR2 SYDVKM. V was trimmed by 3 bases and J by 1 base, leaving 7 bases between them. This CDR3 has 15 residues. The CDR3 spells CASSFEVSGANVLTF. CDR3 nucleotide sequence: TGTGCCAGCAGTTTTGAGGTATCTGGGGCCAACGTCCTGACTTTC.

This clone has a handful of counts. The chain is built from TRBV7-2 and TRBJ2-3, with 7 bases matching TRBD2. CDR3 length: 15 amino acids. Trimming removed 3 bases from V and 4 bases from J; junction bases left unmatched: 7. CDR1 is SGHTA and CDR2 is FQGNSA in the germline V gene. For the CDR3, the DNA is TGTGCCAGCAGCTTTCTGGGAGGGCCAGCAGATACGCAGTATTTT. Translating it yields CASSFLGGPADTQYF.

This sequence joins TRBV30 and TRBJ2-1; TRBD2 matches 14 bases. The V and J ends lost 2 bases and 8 bases, in that order; junction bases with no gene match: 5. The CDR3 runs 15 residues. The germline CDR1 and CDR2 sequences are GTSNPN and SVGIG (reference sequence). Written as DNA, the CDR3 is TGTGCCTGGAGTCAGACTAGCGGGAGGGCCCATGAGCAGTTCTTC. Translating it yields CAWSQTSGRAHEQFF.

The rearrangement joins TRBV7-6 to TRBJ2-7; TRBD1 might be the D (7 bases). Germline values: CDR1 SGHVS, CDR2 FNYEAQ. V lost 2 bases and J 5 bases, leaving 16 bases between the germline ends. This CDR3 has 15 residues. CDR3 in DNA: TGTGCCAGCAGCTTATCCTGGCAGGGGGGCGACGAGCAGTACTTC. Translating gives CASSLSWQGGDEQYF.

The J gene is TRBJ1-6, the V gene TRBV19; 7 positions match TRBD1. Germline CDR1 is LNHDA and CDR2 is SQIVND (reference sequence). J lost 5 bases, V lost 5 bases, and 6 bases had no gene match. CDR3 length: 15 amino acids. CDR3 nucleotide sequence: TGTGCCAGTAGTCCCCGAGGGGGCCATAATTCACCCCTCCACTTT. The encoded protein is CASSPRGGHNSPLHF.

A single count supports this clone. V usage is TRBV19 and J usage is TRBJ1-3; D call uncertain. V lost 11 bases, J lost 3 bases, and 17 bases lay in between. Germline V gene sequence: CDR1 LNHDA, CDR2 SQIVND (reference sequence). The CDR3 totals 14 residues. The CDR3, as DNA: TGTGCCGTAAGAAGATGGGGAGATGGAAACACCATATATTTT. It translates to CAVRRWGDGNTIYF.

This clone was seen a single time. The V and J genes are TRBV6-5 and TRBJ1-5; no reliable D call. Germline CDR1 is MNHEY and CDR2 is SVGAGI. V was cut by 3 bases and J by 11 bases, with 8 bases left in between. This CDR3 contains 11 residues. The CDR3 DNA follows: TGTGCCAGCAGTTATCGTGGGGCCCAGCATTTT. Translated, it gives CASSYRGAQHF.